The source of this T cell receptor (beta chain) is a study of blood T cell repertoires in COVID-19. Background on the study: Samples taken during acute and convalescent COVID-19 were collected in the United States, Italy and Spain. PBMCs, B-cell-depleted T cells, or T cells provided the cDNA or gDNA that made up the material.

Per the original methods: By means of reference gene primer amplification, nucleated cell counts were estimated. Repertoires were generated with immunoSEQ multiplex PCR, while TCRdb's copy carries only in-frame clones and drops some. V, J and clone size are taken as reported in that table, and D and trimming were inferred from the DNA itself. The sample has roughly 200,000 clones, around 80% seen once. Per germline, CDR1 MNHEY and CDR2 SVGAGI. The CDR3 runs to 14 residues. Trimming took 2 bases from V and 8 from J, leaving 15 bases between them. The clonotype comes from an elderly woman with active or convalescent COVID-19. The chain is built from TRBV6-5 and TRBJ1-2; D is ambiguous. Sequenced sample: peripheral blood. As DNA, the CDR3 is TGTGCCAGCAGTTACAACGGGTTCGGCGGCGGCTACACCTTC. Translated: CASSYNGFGGGYTF.